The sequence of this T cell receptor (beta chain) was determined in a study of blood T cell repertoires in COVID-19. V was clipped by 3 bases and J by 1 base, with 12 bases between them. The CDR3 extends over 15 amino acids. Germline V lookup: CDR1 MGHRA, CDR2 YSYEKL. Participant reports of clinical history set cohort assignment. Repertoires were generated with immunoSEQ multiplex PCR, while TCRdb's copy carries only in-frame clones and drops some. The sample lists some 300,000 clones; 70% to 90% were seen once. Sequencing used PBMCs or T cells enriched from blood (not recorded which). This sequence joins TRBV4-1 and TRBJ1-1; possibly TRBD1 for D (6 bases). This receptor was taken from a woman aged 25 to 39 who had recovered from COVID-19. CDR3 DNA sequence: TGCGCCAGCAGCCACTCCGGGACACAGAACACTGAAGCTTTCTTT. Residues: CASSHSGTQNTEAFF.